Below, 8 T cell receptor beta chains from the same sample are listed, as sequenced in a study of blood T cell repertoires in COVID-19. Libraries were prepared by immunoSEQ multiplex PCR; TCRdb keeps only in-frame clonotypes and omits some of them. The table lists about 370,000 clones, roughly 90% of them singletons. Sequenced input: peripheral blood. These receptors all stem from a woman aged 30 to 39 with COVID-19, enrolled during active disease.

This rearrangement joins TRBV19 to TRBJ2-1; 11 bases line up with TRBD1. The CDR3 runs 14 residues. From germline, CDR1 is LNHDA and CDR2 SQIVND (reference sequence). Trimming at V came to 10 bases and at J to 6 bases, leaving 8 bases not matched to a gene. As DNA, the CDR3 is TGTGCCACTGGAACCGGGACAGGGGGCAATGAGCAGTTCTTC. It specifies CATGTGTGGNEQFF.

J is TRBJ2-1 and V is TRBV27; TRBD2 agrees at 13 bases. The CDR3 loop spans 15 amino acids. Germline V CDR1 and CDR2: MNHEY, SMNVEV (reference sequence). V lost 6 bases, J lost 2 bases, and 1 base stayed unmatched. CDR3 amino acids: CASSGLAGAYNEQFF. CDR3 bases: TGTGCCAGCAGCGGACTAGCGGGGGCCTACAATGAGCAGTTCTTC.

The J gene is TRBJ2-1, the V gene TRBV30, with TRBD2 identical over 7 bases. The CDR3 is 18 residues long. The J segment lost 2 bases and the V segment lost 2 bases, leaving 15 bases of the junction unmatched. The germline V gene encodes CDR1 GTSNPN and CDR2 SVGIG (reference sequence). The CDR3 loop reads CAWSPYSLGGEPYNEQFF. DNA of the CDR3: TGTGCCTGGAGTCCATACTCTCTTGGGGGGGAGCCCTACAATGAGCAGTTCTTC.

The chain carries TRBV7-2 and TRBJ2-3, with a weak D call TRBD2 (5 bases). V gave up 2 bases and J gave up 0 bases, with 12 bases separating them. This CDR3 comprises 16 residues. Germline CDR1 reads SGHTA; CDR2 reads FQGNSA. This CDR3 is CASSLWAGGSTDTQYF. CDR3 DNA: TGTGCCAGCAGCTTATGGGCGGGCGGAAGCACAGATACGCAGTATTTT.

The V and J genes are TRBV5-1 and TRBJ2-3, with TRBD2 identical over 9 bases. Germline V gene sequence: CDR1 SGHRS, CDR2 YFSETQ. CDR3 length: 16 amino acids. V was clipped by 3 bases and J by 5 bases; unmatched bases: 10. As DNA, the CDR3 is TGCGCCAGCAGCTCCTTTGGAGGCGGGGGGGGAGATACGCAGTATTTT. Translation gives CASSSFGGGGGDTQYF. Full variable domain (remainder filled in from reference TRBV5-1 and TRBJ2-3): KAGVTQTPRYLIKTRGQQVTLSCSPISGHRSVSWYQQTPGQGLQFLFEYFSETQRNKGNFPGRFSGRQFSNSRSEMNVSTLELGDSALYLCASSSFGGGGGDTQYFGPGTRLTVL.

The J gene is TRBJ2-1, the V gene TRBV25-1; 7 bases line up with TRBD1. The CDR3 is made up of 17 amino acids. The V segment lost 1 base and the J segment 0 bases; nucleotides outside the gene matches: 6. Germline V gene lookup returns CDR1 MGHDK and CDR2 SYGVNS. CDR3 DNA: TGTGCCAGCAGTGAATTCTCGGGACAGAGCTCCTACAATGAGCAGTTCTTC. It translates to CASSEFSGQSSYNEQFF.

A single count supports this clone. The chain has TRBV9 and TRBJ2-3, with 8 bases matching TRBD2. After removal of 6 bases from V and 0 bases from J, the junction contained 3 bases not matched to a gene. Germline V gene sequence: CDR1 SGDLS, CDR2 YYNGEE. The CDR3 length is 14 residues. The CDR3 loop is CASNLAGSTDTQYF. CDR3 bases: TGTGCCAGCAATTTAGCGGGAAGCACAGATACGCAGTATTTT. The full variable domain, completed using reference TRBV9 and TRBJ2-3, is DSGVTQTPKHLITATGQRVTLRCSPRSGDLSVYWYQQSLDQGLQFLIQYYNGEERAKGNILERFSAQQFPDLHSELNLSSLELGDSALYFCASNLAGSTDTQYFGPGTRLTVL.

The genes are TRBV10-3 and TRBJ1-1, with a weak D call TRBD1 (5 bases). The CDR3 sequence is 12 residues long. Trimming cost V 4 bases and J 2 bases, with 5 bases left between them. The V gene's germline CDR1 is ENHRY and CDR2 SYGVKD. Here the CDR3 reads CAISGTNTEAFF. The CDR3 bases are TGTGCCATCAGTGGGACAAACACTGAAGCTTTCTTT.